The 15 T cell receptor beta chains below were found in one sample sequenced in a study of T-cell memory formation after mild COVID-19. TCRdb re-analysed the 5' RACE reads in MiXCR, keeping a single row per CDR3 protein. There are some 40,000 distinct CDR3 sequences in the sample; approximately 7% occur only once, and around 1.5% lies in the top ten. Sample: PBMCs or a T cell subset sorted from them (not recorded which). These receptors were collected from a man between 18 and 35 years old who had mild COVID-19 (a few samples of this study predate the infection). Cell type and time point are not known.

V and J are TRBV5-1 and TRBJ1-1; D is perhaps TRBD1 (5 bases). V lost 4 bases and J 4 bases, leaving 17 bases between the germline ends. CDR1 and CDR2 from the germline V gene are SGHRS and YFSETQ. The CDR3 is made up of 15 amino acids. The CDR3: CASSEYQGVGTEAFF. CDR3 DNA: TGCGCCAGCAGCGAATACCAGGGTGTGGGCACTGAAGCTTTCTTT.

This CDR3 reads CSASVPASGNTIYF. The DNA for the CDR3 is TGCAGTGCTAGCGTGCCCGCATCTGGAAACACCATATATTTT. This sequence joins TRBV20-1 and TRBJ1-3; D not resolved. The CDR3 is made up of 14 amino acids. V was trimmed by 3 bases and J by 1 base, leaving 10 bases between them. The germline V gene has CDR1 DFQATT and CDR2 SNEGSKA (reference sequence).

This rearrangement joins TRBV19 to TRBJ1-5; TRBD1 agrees at 8 bases. The germline V gene encodes CDR1 LNHDA and CDR2 SQIVND (reference sequence). The V gene end was trimmed by 8 bases and the J gene end by 2 bases; junction bases not matched to a gene: 8. CDR3 length equals 15 residues. CDR3 sequence reads: CASAPGGVRNQPQHF. As DNA, the CDR3 is TGTGCCAGTGCCCCAGGGGGCGTTCGCAATCAGCCCCAGCATTTT.

The rearrangement joins TRBV2 to TRBJ2-3; TRBD2 aligns across 10 bases. The CDR3 has 15 residues. Germline V gene data show CDR1 as SNHLY and CDR2 as FYNNEI. The V segment lost 8 bases and the J segment 8 bases; nucleotides outside the gene matches: 13. CDR3: CASGASGGAVGTQYF. The CDR3 region has the DNA TGTGCCAGCGGCGCCAGCGGGGGGGCCGTGGGTACGCAGTATTTT.

This clonotype was detected many times. The V call is TRBV7-3, the J call TRBJ2-3, with 7 nucleotides matching TRBD2. J lost 4 bases, V lost 5 bases, and 6 bases had no gene match. The germline V gene has CDR1 SGHTA and CDR2 FQGTGA. The CDR3 is 14 residues long. CDR3 amino acids: CASSLRLAADTQYF. The CDR3 DNA reads TGTGCCAGCAGCCTGAGACTAGCCGCAGATACGCAGTATTTT.

The chain carries TRBV29-1 and TRBJ1-2; no clear D. The CDR3 length is 12 residues. From germline, CDR1 is SQVTM and CDR2 ANQGSEA. The V end was cut by 3 bases, the J end by 7 bases, with 12 bases between. CDR3 in amino acids: CSVDPGFGGYTF. As DNA, the CDR3 is TGCAGCGTTGATCCGGGGTTTGGTGGCTACACCTTC.

This clonotype was detected a few times. This chain connects TRBV6-2 or TRBV6-3 to TRBJ2-1; tentative D call: TRBD2 (6 bases). V lost 10 bases and J lost 1, with 14 bases in between. Germline V gene sequence: CDR1 MNHEY, CDR2 SVGEGT. The CDR3 length is 14 residues. The CDR3 spells CATEVGGSYNEQFF. The CDR3 bases are TGTGCCACCGAAGTAGGAGGGTCCTACAATGAGCAGTTCTTC.

The table lists this clonotype with a few counts. This chain joins TRBV10-3 and TRBJ1-3; 10 positions agree with TRBD1. With 6 bases clipped from V and 6 bases from J, the junction kept 5 bases outside the gene matches. The length of the CDR3 is 14 residues. CDR1 ENHRY and CDR2 SYGVKD come from the germline V gene. The CDR3 bases are TGTGCCATCAGGGGGACAGGGGTCGCAAACACCATATATTTT. This gives the protein CAIRGTGVANTIYF.

The CDR3 DNA sequence: TGCAGTGCTAGGGACAGAGAAAAACTGTTTTTT. This sequence encodes CSARDREKLFF. The rearrangement links TRBV20-1 to TRBJ1-4; possibly TRBD1 for D (6 bases). Trimming removed 3 bases at V and 8 bases at J, with 7 bases between. Germline V gene lookup returns CDR1 DFQATT and CDR2 SNEGSKA (reference sequence). The CDR3 covers 11 residues.

This clonotype was recorded a few times. The chain recombines TRBV20-1 with TRBJ2-1; the D gene is possibly TRBD2 (5 bases). Germline loops: CDR1 DFQATT, CDR2 SNEGSKA (reference sequence). The germline V and J ends were trimmed by 6 bases and 4 bases, with 19 bases remaining between them. The CDR3 length is 15 residues. In nucleotides, the CDR3 is TGCAGTGCCTCTAGCCCCACGGCTAGTTACAATGAGCAGTTCTTC. Translating gives CSASSPTASYNEQFF.

The genes are TRBV6-2 or TRBV6-3 and TRBJ1-5; possible D gene TRBD1, 5 bases. The CDR3 has 13 residues. In germline, CDR1 is MNHEY, CDR2 SVGEGT. V lost 10 bases to trimming and J lost 6 bases, with 16 bases between them. The CDR3 nucleotides are TGTGCCATCTCATTAGCAGGGTTTCAGCCCCAGCATTTT. As protein: CAISLAGFQPQHF.

The CDR3 sequence is CASTPGWGTEAFF. DNA for the CDR3: TGTGCCAGCACCCCCGGCTGGGGTACTGAAGCTTTCTTT. The V and J genes are TRBV12-3 or TRBV12-4 and TRBJ1-1, with D uncertain. Between the trimmed V and J ends, which lost 7 bases and 5 bases, there was a span of 14 bases. CDR3 length: 13 residues.

This clonotype has just a few counts. The CDR3 is CASSLSGTSGNTIYF. CDR3 sequence (DNA): TGTGCCAGCAGCCTTTCCGGTACCTCTGGAAACACCATATATTTT. This chain uses TRBV3-1 with TRBJ1-3; D not resolved. Germline CDR1 LGHDT, CDR2 YNNKEL (reference sequence). The V end was cut by 4 bases, the J end by 0 bases, with 10 bases between. This CDR3 has 15 residues.

This chain connects TRBV5-1 to TRBJ2-1, with a possible D match to TRBD1 (5 bases). Germline values: CDR1 SGHRS, CDR2 YFSETQ. The CDR3 runs 13 residues. V lost 3 bases, J lost 4 bases, and 8 bases lay in between. The CDR3 protein is CASSSTVYNEQFF. The CDR3, as DNA: TGCGCCAGCAGCTCGACAGTTTACAATGAGCAGTTCTTC.

This clonotype was observed at least ten times. V gene TRBV9 combines with J gene TRBJ2-3; D not certain. Looked up from germline, CDR1 is SGDLS and CDR2 is YYNGEE. Trimming shortened V by 3 bases and J by 2 bases, and 10 bases separated the two germline ends. The CDR3 runs 14 residues. CDR3 in amino acids: CASSGGLLTDTQYF. The CDR3 DNA is TGTGCCAGCAGCGGTGGGCTCCTCACAGATACGCAGTATTTT.